This entry features one TCR beta chain sequence. The antigen remains undetermined. The sample comes from a study of a mutant IDH1 vaccine in newly diagnosed glioma. The CDR3 covers 15 residues. V lost 1 base to trimming and J lost 2 bases, with 13 bases between them. The germline V gene encodes CDR1 SGHDT and CDR2 YYEEEE. The assay was immunoSEQ multiplex PCR, and TCRdb's table has in-frame clones only and misses some. The sample records more than 60,000 clones, 74% being singletons. The sample's time point: week 35, safety follow-up. Every single dose of the vaccine, 300 ug of mutant IDH1 20-mer peptide, came with topical imiquimod.

The chain uses TRBV5-6 and TRBJ2-7; TRBD1 might be the D (6 bases). The clonotype comes from a man aged 45 to 65 with glioma. Sequenced material: PBMCs, taken from a glioma patient whose treatment included an IDH1 peptide vaccine. CDR3 sequence: CASSLYAQGTYEQYF. CDR3 DNA sequence: TGTGCCAGCAGCTTGTATGCCCAGGGGACCTACGAGCAGTACTTC.